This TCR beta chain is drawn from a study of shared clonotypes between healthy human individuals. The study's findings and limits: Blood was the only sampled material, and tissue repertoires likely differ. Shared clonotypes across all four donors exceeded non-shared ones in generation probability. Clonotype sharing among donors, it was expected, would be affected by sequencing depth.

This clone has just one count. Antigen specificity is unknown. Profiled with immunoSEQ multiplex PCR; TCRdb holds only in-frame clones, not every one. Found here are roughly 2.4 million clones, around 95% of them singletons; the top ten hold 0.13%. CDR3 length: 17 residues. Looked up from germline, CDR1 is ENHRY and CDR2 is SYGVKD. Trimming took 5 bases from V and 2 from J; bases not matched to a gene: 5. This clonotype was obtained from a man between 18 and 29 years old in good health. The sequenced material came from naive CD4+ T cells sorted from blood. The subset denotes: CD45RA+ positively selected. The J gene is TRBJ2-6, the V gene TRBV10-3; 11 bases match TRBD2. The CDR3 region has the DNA TGTGCCATCAGTCAAACTAGCGGGAGAACTGGGGCCAACGTCCTGACTTTC. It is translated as CAISQTSGRTGANVLTF.